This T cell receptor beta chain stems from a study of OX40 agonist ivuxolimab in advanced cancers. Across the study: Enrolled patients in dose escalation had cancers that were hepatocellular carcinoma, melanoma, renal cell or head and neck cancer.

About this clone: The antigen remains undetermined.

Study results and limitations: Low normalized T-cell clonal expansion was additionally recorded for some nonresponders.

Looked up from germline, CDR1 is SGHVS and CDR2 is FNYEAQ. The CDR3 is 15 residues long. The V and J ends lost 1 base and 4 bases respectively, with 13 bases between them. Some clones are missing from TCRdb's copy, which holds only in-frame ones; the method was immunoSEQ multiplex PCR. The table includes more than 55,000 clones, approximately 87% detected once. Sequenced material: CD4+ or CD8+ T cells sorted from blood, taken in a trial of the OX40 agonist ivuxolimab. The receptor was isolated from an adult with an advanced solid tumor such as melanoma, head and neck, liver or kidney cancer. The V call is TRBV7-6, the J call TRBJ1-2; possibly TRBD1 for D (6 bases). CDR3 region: CASSLGQEGFYGYTF. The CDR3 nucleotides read TGTGCCAGCAGCTTAGGACAGGAGGGCTTCTATGGCTACACCTTC.